The next 13 T cell receptor beta chains were all read from a single sample in a study of blood T cell repertoires in COVID-19 (dated by TCRdb to the early 2020s). Library preparation employed the immunoSEQ multiplex PCR assay. The table was pulled from immuneACCESS by TCRdb, which kept in-frame rearrangements only. Such tables lose some clones; where checked, under half of the loss comes from unresolved V genes, and the rest has no known cause. The sample data list 180,000 or so clones, and approximately 90% of these were observed just once. 5.5% to 8.5% of the sample comes from the top ten. The sequenced material came from peripheral blood. The origin of the receptors is an elderly woman in a cohort sampled during active or convalescent COVID-19.

The chain employs TRBV5-4 and TRBJ2-7; tentative D call: TRBD1 (7 bases). CDR3 length equals 16 residues. V gave up 4 bases and J gave up 2 bases, with 19 bases separating them. Germline V gives CDR1 SGHNT, CDR2 YYREEE (reference sequence). The CDR3 here is CASSPGGGLLTYEQYF. The CDR3 DNA reads TGTGCCAGCAGCCCCGGAGGGGGCCTACTTACCTACGAGCAGTACTTC.

The V and J genes are TRBV11-3 and TRBJ2-6, with D possibly matching TRBD1 (6 bases). The CDR3 length is 19 residues. Trimming removed 3 bases from V and 2 bases from J, with 20 bases in between. CDR1 is SGHNT, CDR2 YENEEA, per germline. This CDR3 is CASSLTWGLRAPGANVLTF. The CDR3 coding sequence is TGTGCCAGCAGCTTGACGTGGGGGCTCAGGGCTCCTGGGGCCAACGTCCTGACTTTC.

This clone has a single count. The genes are TRBV10-1 and TRBJ2-1, with a possible D match to TRBD1 (6 bases). The V end lost 5 bases, the J end lost 8 bases, and 10 bases lay between the germline ends. This CDR3 has 12 residues. Germline V gene lookup returns CDR1 WNHNN and CDR2 SYGVQD (reference sequence). In DNA form, the CDR3 reads TGCGCCAGCAGTTCCCAGGGGTATGAGCAGTTCTTC. It specifies CASSSQGYEQFF.

The J gene is TRBJ2-5, the V gene TRBV11-3; TRBD2 agrees at 10 bases. The CDR3 spans 16 residues. The V segment lost 5 bases and the J segment 4 bases; nucleotides outside the gene matches: 10. Per the germline V gene, CDR1 is SGHNT and CDR2 is YENEEA. CDR3 nucleotides: TGTGCCAGCAGCACCCGACTAGCGGGCCAAAGAGAGACCCAGTACTTC. This translates into CASSTRLAGQRETQYF.

This clone was seen just once. This chain joins TRBV6-2 or TRBV6-3 and TRBJ1-2, with D tentatively TRBD1 (5 bases). The V end lost 0 bases, the J end lost 4 bases, and 12 bases lay between the germline ends. The CDR3 consists of 15 residues. CDR1 is MNHEY and CDR2 is SVGEGT in the germline V gene. The CDR3 nucleotides are TGTGCCAGCAGTTACTCCAGGGTCAACGTCTATGGCTACACCTTC. It yields the protein CASSYSRVNVYGYTF.

CDR3 sequence (DNA): TGTGCCAGCAGTTACTCCTCCAGGGCAGGATCTAACTATGGCTACACCTTC. Protein product: CASSYSSRAGSNYGYTF. The chain is built from TRBV11-2 and TRBJ1-2, with D possibly being TRBD1 (5 bases). Looked up from germline, CDR1 is SGHAT and CDR2 is FQNNGV. The germline V and J ends were trimmed by 6 bases and 0 bases, with 20 bases remaining between them. CDR3 length: 17 amino acids.

This clone appeared a few times. CDR3 sequence (DNA): TGTGCCATCAGTGTAGATACTTACAATGAGCAGTTCTTC. Its protein product is CAISVDTYNEQFF. The chain joins TRBV10-3 to TRBJ2-1; D unresolved. V lost 4 bases and J 4 bases, leaving 8 bases between the germline ends. The germline CDR1 and CDR2 sequences are ENHRY and SYGVKD. The CDR3 runs 13 residues.

The V and J genes are TRBV5-1 and TRBJ2-7, with 10 bases that match TRBD2. The V gene's germline CDR1 is SGHRS and CDR2 YFSETQ. This CDR3 region has 14 residues. With 7 bases clipped from V and 5 bases from J, the junction kept 9 bases outside the gene matches. DNA of the CDR3: TGCGCCAGCCGAAGCGGGGGGGCTATCAACGAGCAGTACTTC. Its translation is CASRSGGAINEQYF.

The genes are TRBV2 and TRBJ2-3; 8 bases align to TRBD2. The germline V gene encodes CDR1 SNHLY and CDR2 FYNNEI. Unmatched junction bases numbered 4, after V lost 4 bases and J lost 4 bases. The CDR3 runs 14 residues. This CDR3 is CASSAAGEADTQYF. For the CDR3, the DNA is TGTGCCAGCAGTGCAGCGGGAGAAGCAGATACGCAGTATTTT.

The chain recombines TRBV3-1 (or the pseudogene TRBV3-2) with TRBJ2-5, with 16 positions matching TRBD2. There are 18 residues in the CDR3. Losses at the gene ends were 1 base for V and 4 bases for J; bases not matched to a gene: 6. The germline V gene encodes CDR1 LGHDT and CDR2 YNNKEL (reference sequence). CDR3 coding DNA: TGTGCCAGCAGCCAAGCGGGACTAGCGGGAGGGCCAGGAGAGACCCAGTACTTC. Its translation: CASSQAGLAGGPGETQYF.

This clone has a single count. The chain joins TRBV11-2 to TRBJ1-2, with 7 bases aligning to TRBD1. Germline CDR1 and CDR2: SGHAT and FQNNGV. The CDR3 is made up of 13 amino acids. The V and J ends lost 0 bases and 10 bases, in that order; junction bases with no gene match: 5. The CDR3 sequence: CASSLDLGQIYTF. The DNA of the CDR3 is TGTGCCAGCAGCTTAGATTTGGGACAGATCTACACCTTC.

This clone was detected once. This rearrangement joins TRBV7-2 to TRBJ1-3; possibly TRBD1 for D (6 bases). The CDR3 is 16 residues long. Germline CDR1 SGHTA, CDR2 FQGNSA. V was trimmed by 5 bases and J by 0 bases, leaving 14 bases between them. CDR3: CASSPQTGLSGNTIYF. The CDR3 nucleotides read TGTGCCAGCAGCCCCCAGACAGGCCTCTCTGGAAACACCATATATTTT.

This sequence joins TRBV2 and TRBJ1-6; 9 bases agree with TRBD1. J lost 3 bases, V lost 3 bases, and 0 bases had no gene match. Germline values: CDR1 SNHLY, CDR2 FYNNEI. The CDR3 has 15 amino acids. In DNA form, the CDR3 reads TGTGCCAGCAGTGAGGACAGGGGCTATAATTCACCCCTCCACTTT. It is translated as CASSEDRGYNSPLHF.